This is a list of T cell receptor beta chains from one sample in a study of blood T cell repertoires in COVID-19. Some clones are missing from TCRdb's copy, which holds only in-frame ones; the method was immunoSEQ multiplex PCR. Among more than 250,000 clones listed, roughly 90% were seen once. The specimen was PBMCs or T cells enriched from blood (not recorded which). Receptor source: a woman aged 30 to 39 who had recovered from COVID-19. Each CDR3 is given with its conserved first and last residue. A D gene is named only where the DNA matches it firmly. Some rows mark clone size as missing; the rest say once, few, many or name a class of expanded clone.

j_gene: TRBJ2-2
d_gene: -
abundance: -
v_gene: TRBV6-1
CDR3aa: CASSEGAWNTGELFF
CDR3nt: TGTGCCAGCAGTGAGGGGGCTTGGAACACCGGGGAGCTGTTTTTT

j_gene: TRBJ2-2
d_gene: TRBD1
abundance: -
v_gene: TRBV18
CDR3aa: CASSPGQGGGTGELFF
CDR3nt: TGTGCCAGCTCACCGGGACAGGGAGGCGGCACCGGGGAGCTGTTTTTT

j_gene: TRBJ1-4
d_gene: -
abundance: -
v_gene: TRBV9
CDR3aa: CASSVGGLGEKLFF
CDR3nt: TGTGCCAGCAGCGTAGGGGGGCTCGGCGAAAAACTGTTTTTT

j_gene: TRBJ1-1
d_gene: -
abundance: -
v_gene: TRBV4-3
CDR3aa: CASSQGGKAGSTEAFF
CDR3nt: TGCGCCAGCAGCCAAGGGGGGAAGGCGGGGAGCACTGAAGCTTTCTTT

j_gene: TRBJ2-1
d_gene: TRBD2
abundance: -
v_gene: TRBV7-2
CDR3aa: CASSLALGGSRNEQFF
CDR3nt: TGTGCCAGCAGCTTAGCGCTCGGGGGGTCTCGGAATGAGCAGTTCTTC

j_gene: TRBJ2-7
d_gene: -
abundance: -
v_gene: TRBV10-3
CDR3aa: CAISDRTYEQYF
CDR3nt: TGTGCCATCAGTGACAGGACCTACGAGCAGTACTTC

j_gene: TRBJ1-6
d_gene: TRBD1
abundance: -
v_gene: TRBV28
CDR3aa: CASSLGRGHSPLHF
CDR3nt: TGTGCCAGCAGTTTAGGTAGGGGGCATTCACCCCTCCACTTT

j_gene: TRBJ2-2
d_gene: TRBD1
abundance: -
v_gene: TRBV5-1
CDR3aa: CASKGYGTENTGELFF
CDR3nt: TGCGCCAGCAAGGGATACGGGACAGAAAACACCGGGGAGCTGTTTTTT

j_gene: TRBJ2-1
d_gene: -
abundance: -
v_gene: TRBV5-4
CDR3aa: CASRSFRANEQFF
CDR3nt: TGTGCCAGCAGATCATTCAGGGCCAATGAGCAGTTCTTC

j_gene: TRBJ1-5
d_gene: -
abundance: once
v_gene: TRBV15
CDR3aa: CATSRDLGQQPQHF
CDR3nt: TGTGCCACCAGCAGAGATCTAGGTCAACAGCCCCAGCATTTT

j_gene: TRBJ1-6
d_gene: -
abundance: -
v_gene: TRBV15
CDR3aa: CATSGSSYNSPLHF
CDR3nt: TGTGCCACCAGCGGCAGCTCCTATAATTCACCCCTCCACTTT

j_gene: TRBJ2-1
d_gene: TRBD2
abundance: -
v_gene: TRBV7-3
CDR3aa: CASSQGGRGEQFF
CDR3nt: TGTGCCAGCAGCCAAGGCGGGAGAGGCGAGCAGTTCTTC

j_gene: TRBJ2-7
d_gene: -
abundance: once
v_gene: TRBV7-3
CDR3aa: CASSLSGASYEQYF
CDR3nt: TGTGCCAGCAGCTTAAGCGGGGCCTCCTACGAGCAGTACTTC

j_gene: TRBJ1-2
d_gene: TRBD1
abundance: -
v_gene: TRBV27
CDR3aa: CASSFDRGSGYTF
CDR3nt: TGTGCCAGCAGTTTCGACAGGGGAAGCGGCTACACCTTC

j_gene: TRBJ1-1
d_gene: -
abundance: -
v_gene: TRBV27
CDR3aa: CASTGGRWNTEAFF
CDR3nt: TGTGCCAGCACGGGAGGGCGGTGGAACACTGAAGCTTTCTTT

j_gene: TRBJ1-5
d_gene: -
abundance: -
v_gene: TRBV11-2
CDR3aa: CASSLGGVGQPQHF
CDR3nt: TGTGCCAGCAGCCTTGGGGGGGTTGGTCAGCCCCAGCATTTT

j_gene: TRBJ1-2
d_gene: -
abundance: -
v_gene: TRBV2
CDR3aa: CASSGGGIGGYTF
CDR3nt: TGTGCCAGCAGCGGGGGGGGTATCGGTGGCTACACCTTC

j_gene: TRBJ2-1
d_gene: TRBD2
abundance: few
v_gene: TRBV27
CDR3aa: CASSPHGRGSSYNEQFF
CDR3nt: TGTGCCAGCAGTCCCCACGGGCGGGGGAGCTCCTACAATGAGCAGTTCTTC

j_gene: TRBJ2-1
d_gene: TRBD2
abundance: -
v_gene: TRBV9
CDR3aa: CASSVEGLAGISRYNEQFF
CDR3nt: TGTGCCAGCAGCGTAGAGGGACTAGCGGGAATTAGTCGGTACAATGAGCAGTTCTTC

j_gene: TRBJ1-5
d_gene: -
abundance: -
v_gene: TRBV19
CDR3aa: CASSIFSGSNQPQHF
CDR3nt: TGTGCCAGTAGTATTTTTTCCGGTTCCAATCAGCCCCAGCATTTT

j_gene: TRBJ2-7
d_gene: TRBD1
abundance: -
v_gene: TRBV16
CDR3aa: CASSRDRSSYEQYF
CDR3nt: TGTGCCAGCAGCCGGGACAGGAGCTCCTACGAGCAGTACTTC

j_gene: TRBJ2-2
d_gene: TRBD1
abundance: -
v_gene: TRBV7-6
CDR3aa: CASSLIQGATGELFF
CDR3nt: TGTGCCAGCAGCTTAATACAGGGGGCGACCGGGGAGCTGTTTTTT

j_gene: TRBJ1-2
d_gene: -
abundance: -
v_gene: TRBV19
CDR3aa: CASSIFGVNYGYTF
CDR3nt: TGTGCCAGTAGTATTTTTGGAGTTAACTATGGCTACACCTTC

j_gene: TRBJ1-2
d_gene: -
abundance: once
v_gene: TRBV7-2
CDR3aa: CASRLQGGDGYTF
CDR3nt: TGTGCCAGCAGACTCCAAGGAGGGGATGGCTACACCTTC

j_gene: TRBJ2-7
d_gene: -
abundance: -
v_gene: TRBV7-9
CDR3aa: CASSSSSVYEQYF
CDR3nt: TGTGCCAGCAGCTCCTCTAGCGTCTACGAGCAGTACTTC

j_gene: TRBJ2-5
d_gene: TRBD2
abundance: -
v_gene: TRBV7-8
CDR3aa: CASSLAASGVGETQYF
CDR3nt: TGTGCCAGCAGCTTGGCGGCTAGCGGGGTAGGAGAGACCCAGTACTTC

j_gene: TRBJ1-5
d_gene: TRBD1
abundance: few
v_gene: TRBV28
CDR3aa: CASSLRGTGVAPQHF
CDR3nt: TGTGCCAGCAGTCTTCGCGGGACAGGCGTTGCGCCCCAGCATTTT